This TCR beta chain came from a study of shared T cell receptors in the human thymus. Profiled with immunoSEQ multiplex PCR; TCRdb holds only in-frame clones, not every one. The table lists about 380,000 clones, roughly 94% of them singletons. The V end was cut by 1 base, the J end by 5 bases, with 23 bases between. CDR1 is SGHNT and CDR2 is YENEEA in the germline V gene. The CDR3 runs to 18 residues. The chain uses TRBV11-3 and TRBJ1-1; perhaps TRBD1 as D (5 bases). The sequenced sample was thymocytes. The receptor was isolated from a human donor. In nucleotides, the CDR3 is TGTGCCAGCAGCTTAGTCGTGGATCGTAGGGGCGCCTGGACTGAAGCTTTCTTT. This codes for CASSLVVDRRGAWTEAFF.